This is a list of T cell receptor beta chains from one sample in a study of blood T cells in healthy people across ages. One entry per CDR3 protein results from TCRdb running MiXCR on the 5' RACE reads. The table records around 790,000 distinct CDR3 sequences, 44% of them present only once. The source material was blood. Receptors were obtained from a man aged 60 to 69 in good health. CDR3s include the opening cysteine and the closing phenylalanine or tryptophan. A D gene is named only where the DNA matches it firmly. The size of a clone is reported for some rows only, either as once, few or many, or as a class for expanded clones.

V	J	D	size	CDR3	DNA
TRBV4-3	TRBJ1-5	NA	NA	CASGQEAGSNSNQPQHF	TGCGCCAGCGGCCAGGAAGCAGGATCAAATAGCAATCAGCCCCAGCATTTT
TRBV14	TRBJ1-6	NA	NA	CASSQDGAYNSPLHF	TGTGCCAGCAGCCAAGATGGAGCCTATAATTCACCCCTCCACTTT
TRBV15	TRBJ1-2	NA	NA	CATSEGPGRNYGYTF	TGTGCCACCAGCGAAGGGCCGGGGCGCAACTATGGCTACACCTTC
TRBV4-3	TRBJ2-7	NA	NA	CASSQSRFYEQYF	TGCGCCAGCAGCCAATCAAGGTTCTACGAGCAGTACTTC
TRBV15	TRBJ2-5	NA	NA	CATSTGLIGLQETQYF	TGTGCCACCAGCACTGGTCTCATCGGGTTGCAAGAGACCCAGTACTTC
TRBV6-6	TRBJ2-7	NA	once	CTSSKRIQTNEPYEQYF	TGTACCAGCAGTAAAAGAATACAGACAAATGAACCCTACGAGCAGTACTTC
TRBV28	TRBJ2-7	NA	many	CASRRHAVGEQYF	TGTGCCAGCAGACGGCACGCGGTCGGGGAGCAGTACTTC
TRBV3-1	TRBJ2-5	TRBD2	NA	CASSQDLLAGVQETQYF	TGTGCCAGCAGCCAAGATTTACTTGCGGGGGTCCAAGAGACCCAGTACTTC
TRBV30	TRBJ2-6	NA	NA	CAWGRPANVLTF	TGTGCCTGGGGGAGGCCAGCCAACGTCCTGACTTTC
TRBV2	TRBJ2-7	TRBD1	once	CAGSDRGVGEQYF	TGTGCCGGCAGTGACAGGGGGGTAGGCGAGCAGTACTTC
TRBV28	TRBJ1-5	NA	few	CATAQGISNQPQHF	TGTGCCACCGCCCAGGGGATTAGCAATCAGCCCCAGCATTTT
TRBV14	TRBJ2-3	TRBD1	few	CASSQETGAPADTQYF	TGTGCCAGCAGCCAAGAAACAGGGGCCCCCGCAGATACGCAGTATTTT
TRBV5-1	TRBJ2-1	TRBD1	NA	CASSLRAGGEDEQFF	TGCGCCAGCAGCTTGAGAGCAGGGGGAGAGGATGAGCAGTTCTTC
TRBV10-3	TRBJ1-2	NA	NA	CAISGSNNYGYTF	TGTGCCATCAGTGGTAGCAATAACTATGGCTACACCTTC
TRBV20-1	TRBJ1-6	NA	NA	CSARPSGGDNSPLHF	TGCAGTGCCAGACCCTCGGGGGGCGATAATTCACCCCTCCACTTT
TRBV28	TRBJ2-3	TRBD2	NA	CASNPGGPTDTRYF	TGTGCCAGCAACCCGGGGGGACCAACAGATACGCGGTATTTT
TRBV10-3	TRBJ1-2	NA	NA	CAISEGTGGSGGYTF	TGTGCCATCAGTGAAGGGACGGGAGGCTCCGGTGGCTACACCTTC
TRBV6-2/TRBV6-3	TRBJ2-3	TRBD2	NA	CASSKGDYFTDTQYF	TGTGCCAGCTCGAAAGGGGACTATTTCACAGATACGCAGTATTTT
TRBV4-1	TRBJ2-5	NA	many	CASSQVKGPQETQYF	TGCGCCAGCAGCCAAGTGAAGGGGCCCCAAGAGACCCAGTACTTC
TRBV10-3	TRBJ1-1	TRBD1	many	CAISESDRVAEAFF	TGTGCCATCAGTGAGTCAGACAGGGTCGCTGAAGCTTTCTTT
TRBV7-2	TRBJ2-1	TRBD2	NA	CASSLATSGTFNEQFF	TGTGCCAGCAGCTTAGCGACTAGCGGGACATTCAATGAGCAGTTCTTC
TRBV15	TRBJ1-2	NA	NA	CATSRDQQGTITYMGLSTF	TGTGCCACCAGCAGAGATCAGCAGGGCACGATAACCTATATGGGGTTATCCACCTTC
TRBV30	TRBJ2-7	NA	NA	CAWGGQTYEQYF	TGTGCCTGGGGAGGACAGACCTACGAGCAGTACTTC
TRBV5-1	TRBJ2-7	NA	NA	CASSLAGADEQYF	TGCGCCAGCAGCTTGGCAGGGGCGGACGAGCAGTACTTC
TRBV5-8	TRBJ2-5	NA	NA	CASSFSPQGIETQYF	TGTGCCAGCAGCTTTTCGCCCCAGGGTATAGAGACCCAGTACTTC
TRBV20-1	TRBJ1-2	NA	NA	CRVLTQGREGYTF	TGCAGGGTCTTAACTCAGGGGCGCGAGGGCTACACCTTC
TRBV5-4	TRBJ1-2	NA	few	CASSLERGSDGYTF	TGTGCCAGCAGCTTGGAGAGGGGATCGGACGGCTACACCTTC
TRBV6-5	TRBJ1-2	TRBD1	few	CASSYSVIRDRGWGYTF	TGTGCCAGCAGTTACTCGGTGATCCGGGACAGGGGTTGGGGCTACACCTTC
TRBV21-1	TRBJ2-7	NA	NA	CASSKLCLERAEIQYF	TGTGCCAGCAGCAAATTGTGTCTAGAGCGGGCAGAGATCCAGTACTTC
TRBV6-6	TRBJ2-7	NA	NA	CASTPSTVSYEQYF	TGTGCCAGCACTCCATCGACTGTCTCCTACGAGCAGTACTTC
TRBV12-3/TRBV12-4	TRBJ1-2	NA	NA	CASSSHGRGFYGYTF	TGTGCCAGCAGTTCCCACGGACGGGGATTCTATGGCTACACCTTC
TRBV11-2	TRBJ2-1	NA	few	CASSLDRVGRGHEQFF	TGTGCCAGCAGCTTAGATCGGGTCGGCAGGGGTCATGAGCAGTTCTTC
TRBV4-3	TRBJ1-6	TRBD1	few	CASSPEGQGNSPLHF	TGCGCCAGCAGCCCCGAGGGACAGGGGAATTCACCCCTCCACTTT
TRBV2	TRBJ2-1	NA	NA	CACRQGVRDNEQFF	TGTGCCTGCAGGCAAGGGGTGCGGGACAATGAGCAGTTCTTC
TRBV5-1	TRBJ2-7	NA	NA	CASSLGAHEQYF	TGCGCCAGCAGCTTGGGGGCCCACGAGCAGTACTTC
TRBV20-1	TRBJ1-5	NA	NA	CSAPNTGTAGIQPQHF	TGCAGTGCTCCGAATACTGGGACGGCGGGGATCCAGCCCCAGCATTTT
TRBV20-1	TRBJ2-1	NA	few	CSARLGLGSNEQFF	TGCAGTGCTAGATTGGGGCTAGGGAGCAATGAGCAGTTCTTC
TRBV18	TRBJ2-1	NA	NA	CASSPDTQGNEQFF	TGTGCCAGCTCACCCGATACTCAGGGGAATGAGCAGTTCTTC
TRBV6-1	TRBJ2-7	TRBD1	NA	CASRGRGTENYEQYF	TGTGCCAGCAGAGGAAGAGGGACAGAAAATTACGAGCAGTACTTC
TRBV4-3	TRBJ1-6	NA	few	CASSQRSPGRPLHF	TGCGCCAGCAGCCAACGTTCCCCTGGGCGACCCCTCCACTTT
TRBV30	TRBJ2-3	NA	few	CAWTPRAEPRTDTQYF	TGTGCCTGGACCCCCCGGGCAGAACCACGCACAGATACGCAGTATTTT
TRBV7-8	TRBJ2-3	NA	NA	CASSLGEGGYTDTQYF	TGTGCCAGCAGCCTAGGGGAGGGGGGATACACAGATACGCAGTATTTT
TRBV6-1	TRBJ2-7	TRBD1	NA	CASFGGPGTGSYEQYF	TGTGCCAGCTTTGGGGGGCCCGGGACAGGATCCTACGAGCAGTACTTC
TRBV5-1	TRBJ1-1	NA	few	CASSLDPSGGGEAFF	TGCGCCAGCAGCTTGGACCCCAGTGGTGGAGGTGAAGCTTTCTTT
TRBV28	TRBJ2-6	NA	many	CASSPDSSGANVLTF	TGTGCCAGCAGTCCAGACAGTTCTGGGGCCAACGTCCTGACTTTC
TRBV7-2	TRBJ1-2	NA	NA	CASSTGLNYGYTF	TGTGCCAGCAGCACCGGACTGAACTATGGCTACACCTTC
TRBV20-1	TRBJ2-7	TRBD1	few	CSAPSLGQEGEQYF	TGCAGTGCTCCCTCCCTGGGACAGGAGGGCGAGCAGTACTTC
TRBV6-5	TRBJ2-5	TRBD1	NA	CASSYDRGRGTQYF	TGTGCCAGCAGTTACGACAGGGGGCGTGGGACCCAGTACTTC
TRBV30	TRBJ2-4	NA	NA	CAWSVLRGQTSRIQYF	TGTGCCTGGAGTGTACTGAGAGGACAGACCTCTCGAATTCAGTACTTC
TRBV4-3	TRBJ1-6	NA	NA	CASSQEYDGLNSPLHF	TGCGCCAGCAGCCAAGAGTACGACGGCCTAAATTCACCCCTCCACTTT
TRBV12-3/TRBV12-4	TRBJ2-7	NA	few	CASSSENSYEQYF	TGTGCCAGCAGTTCGGAAAACTCCTACGAGCAGTACTTC
TRBV6-5	TRBJ1-5	NA	NA	CASSWGTVLYSNQPQHF	TGTGCCAGCAGTTGGGGGACCGTCCTCTATAGCAATCAGCCCCAGCATTTT
TRBV28	TRBJ2-1	NA	NA	CASREGFGSYNEQFF	TGTGCCAGCAGAGAGGGTTTTGGCTCCTACAATGAGCAGTTCTTC
TRBV4-3	TRBJ1-4	NA	once	CASSQGLIGGEKLFF	TGCGCCAGCAGCCAAGGCCTAATAGGAGGGGAAAAACTGTTTTTT
TRBV11-2	TRBJ2-1	NA	NA	CASSLNRVGDEQFF	TGTGCCAGCAGCCTAAACAGGGTCGGGGATGAGCAGTTCTTC
TRBV7-8	TRBJ1-5	NA	NA	CASSSSGKLGNQPQHF	TGTGCCAGCAGCAGTTCCGGGAAGTTAGGCAATCAGCCCCAGCATTTT
TRBV29-1	TRBJ2-1	NA	many	CSVGGFYNEQFF	TGCAGCGTTGGTGGGTTTTACAATGAGCAGTTCTTC
TRBV20-1	TRBJ2-3	TRBD1	few	CSAPDRGDTQYF	TGCAGTGCACCAGACAGGGGCGATACGCAGTATTTT
TRBV29-1	TRBJ2-3	NA	few	CSVDILESTDTQYF	TGCAGCGTTGATATCCTGGAAAGCACAGATACGCAGTATTTT